This section outlines one T cell receptor beta chain sequence together with its context. This sample is drawn from a study of cytomegalovirus exposure and HLA in healthy donors. This CDR3 has 15 residues. Germline V gene lookup returns CDR1 SEHNR and CDR2 FQNEAQ (reference sequence). The J segment lost 3 bases and the V segment lost 4 bases, leaving 6 bases of the junction unmatched. A multiplex PCR was run with 60 Vbeta primers and 13 Jbeta primers. Produced via immunoSEQ multiplex PCR; TCRdb's table is partial and in-frame only. The sample shows 150,000 to 200,000 clones, approximately 88% of them seen only once.

Sequencing was carried out using PBMCs. This TCR was recovered from a boy between 10 and 17 years old in good health and CMV-seronegative. The chain links TRBV7-9 to TRBJ2-3; 8 nucleotides align to TRBD2. CDR3 DNA: TGTGCCAGCAGCTCACCAGCGGGAGCGACAGATACGCAGTATTTT. Translated, it gives CASSSPAGATDTQYF.